This T cell receptor beta chain was obtained from a study of T cells in Graves' hyperthyroidism and ophthalmopathy. Notes on the study in general: Classification by a 13 V-J model distinguished ophthalmopathy from stable hyperthyroidism. Ophthalmopathy got predicted by the model a median about six months before its onset. The majority of expanded thyroid clonotypes above 0.001 also appeared in blood.

Concerning this clonotype: Its target is unknown.

There are 11 residues in the CDR3. Trimming at V came to 6 bases and at J to 10 bases, leaving 5 bases not matched to a gene. Germline CDR1 and CDR2: DFQATT and SNEGSKA (reference sequence). Diagnoses used clinical symptoms, serum thyroxine and TRAb, thyroid ultrasound and orbital computed tomography. Amplified TCR beta CDR3 regions derived from RNA transcripts. Initially, a first-round RT-PCR of the TCR CDR3 employed the HTBI primer set. TCRdb processed the multiplex PCR reads anew with MiXCR; each CDR3 protein has one entry. The data contain a few hundred thousand distinct CDR3 sequences, 40% to 55% of them singletons.

The V gene is TRBV20-1, the J gene TRBJ1-1, with TRBD1 identical over 10 bases. This TCR came from a woman aged 18-30 years with Graves' hyperthyroidism. Sequenced sample: peripheral blood or thyroid tissue (not recorded which). CDR3 DNA sequence: TGCAGTGCGGACAGGGACAGGGGAGCTTTCTTT. This codes for CSADRDRGAFF.